This record covers a single TCR beta chain. Its antigen remains unknown. The data are from a study of early T cells in non-severe SARS-CoV-2 infection. Whole-study context: Sequencing of unsorted whole blood was done on bulk RNA, leaving chains unpaired.

The protocol attached unique molecular identifiers to individual cDNA molecules. TCRdb re-called the 5' RACE reads through MiXCR, storing one row per CDR3 protein. Of approximately 37,000 distinct CDR3 sequences in the sample, 5% to 5.5% were seen once. Study-level findings and limits: Private and CD4 specificities were missed by VDJdb matching, skewed to anti-spike CD8.

CDR1 WSHSY and CDR2 SAAADI come from the germline V gene. V dropped 7 bases and J dropped 4; count of bases not matched to a gene: 12. The CDR3 sequence is 16 residues long. Sequencing used whole blood, obtained at baseline. J is TRBJ2-4 and V is TRBV10-2, with 8 positions matching TRBD2. The receptor's source is an adult who was a healthcare worker with PCR-confirmed SARS-CoV-2 infection or an uninfected control (not recorded which). The CDR3 DNA sequence: TGCGCCAGCACGGGGGGGGATAGCGGGCGAAAAAACATTCAGTACTTC. Its translation: CASTGGDSGRKNIQYF.